This TCR beta chain appears in the sequencing data of a study of T cells in Graves' hyperthyroidism and ophthalmopathy. CDR1 is MNHNS, CDR2 SASEGT, per germline. Trimming pared 6 bases from V and 0 bases from J, leaving 9 bases between. The CDR3 loop spans 14 amino acids. Authors of the study amplified TCR beta CDR3 regions from RNA transcripts. The HTBI primer set drove a first-round RT-PCR of the TCR CDR3. In TCRdb, the multiplex PCR reads were re-called with MiXCR into one record per CDR3 protein. The data show about 560,000 distinct CDR3 sequences, more than 15% seen once. This clonotype was recorded a few times. The antigen is unknown. Study-wide results and limits: Blood held most thyroid clonotypes expanded above 0.001 frequency.

Sequences were obtained from blood. V gene TRBV6-1 combines with J gene TRBJ1-3; D is possibly TRBD1 (6 bases). This clonotype was sampled from a young woman with Graves' hyperthyroidism. CDR3 coding DNA: TGTGCCAGCAGCGGGACACGCTCTGGAAACACCATATATTTT. This translates into CASSGTRSGNTIYF.